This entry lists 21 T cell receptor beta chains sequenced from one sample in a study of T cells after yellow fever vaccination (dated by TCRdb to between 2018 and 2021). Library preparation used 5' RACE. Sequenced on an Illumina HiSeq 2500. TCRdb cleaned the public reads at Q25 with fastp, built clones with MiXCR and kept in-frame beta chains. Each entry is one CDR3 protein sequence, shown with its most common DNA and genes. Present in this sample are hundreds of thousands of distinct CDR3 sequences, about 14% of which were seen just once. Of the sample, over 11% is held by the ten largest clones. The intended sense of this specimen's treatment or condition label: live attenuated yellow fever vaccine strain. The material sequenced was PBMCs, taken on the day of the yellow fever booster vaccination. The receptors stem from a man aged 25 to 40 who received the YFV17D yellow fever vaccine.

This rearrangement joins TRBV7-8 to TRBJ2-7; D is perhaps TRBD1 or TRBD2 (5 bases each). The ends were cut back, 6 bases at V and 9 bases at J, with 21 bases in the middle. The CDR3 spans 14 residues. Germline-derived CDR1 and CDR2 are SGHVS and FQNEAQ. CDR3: CASSQPGRLIGQYF. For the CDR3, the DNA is TGTGCCAGCAGTCAGCCGGGACGACTAATAGGGCAGTACTTC.

The CDR3 DNA reads as TGTGCCAGCAGCCGCGGGACGGGCCCGCTCTACGAGCAGTACTTC. Its protein is CASSRGTGPLYEQYF. The rearrangement links TRBV7-9 to TRBJ2-7; the D gene is possibly TRBD2 (6 bases). CDR3 length: 15 amino acids. The germline gives CDR1 SEHNR, CDR2 FQNEAQ (reference sequence). With 5 bases removed from V and 3 bases from J, the gap between germline ends came to 17 bases.

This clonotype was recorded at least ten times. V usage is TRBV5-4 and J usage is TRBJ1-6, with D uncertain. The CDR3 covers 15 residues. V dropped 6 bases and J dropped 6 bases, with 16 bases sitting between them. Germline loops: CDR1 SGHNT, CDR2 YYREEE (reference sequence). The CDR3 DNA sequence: TGTGCCAGCACCTCGAACGACCTCCTTAATTCACCCCTCCACTTT. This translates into CASTSNDLLNSPLHF.

In nucleotides, the CDR3 is TGTGCCAGCAGTCCGGGACAGCAGTACTACGAGCAGTACTTC. Protein: CASSPGQQYYEQYF. This chain joins TRBV6-1 and TRBJ2-7; 7 bases map to TRBD1. Germline values: CDR1 MNHNS, CDR2 SASEGT. Unmatched junction bases numbered 7, after V lost 5 bases and J lost 3 bases. The length of the CDR3 is 14 residues.

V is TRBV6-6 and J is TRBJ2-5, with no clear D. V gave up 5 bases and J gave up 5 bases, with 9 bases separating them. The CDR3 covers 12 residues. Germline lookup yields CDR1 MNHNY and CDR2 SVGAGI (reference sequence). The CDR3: CASSTNLETQYF. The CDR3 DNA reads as TGTGCCAGCAGTACCAATTTGGAGACCCAGTACTTC.

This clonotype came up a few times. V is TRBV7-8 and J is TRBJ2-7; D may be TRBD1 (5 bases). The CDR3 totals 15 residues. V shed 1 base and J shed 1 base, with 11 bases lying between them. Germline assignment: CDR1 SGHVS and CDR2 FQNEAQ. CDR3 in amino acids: CASSLGAQESYEQYF. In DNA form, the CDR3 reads TGTGCCAGCAGCTTAGGAGCACAGGAATCCTACGAGCAGTACTTC.

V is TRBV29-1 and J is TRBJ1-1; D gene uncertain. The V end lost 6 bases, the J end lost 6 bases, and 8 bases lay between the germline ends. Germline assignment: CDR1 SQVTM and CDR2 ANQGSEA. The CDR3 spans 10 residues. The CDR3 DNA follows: TGCAGCGTGGGTGGGGCTGAAGCTTTCTTT. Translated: CSVGGAEAFF. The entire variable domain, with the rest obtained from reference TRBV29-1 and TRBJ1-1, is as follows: SAVISQKPSRDICQRGTSLTIQCQVDSQVTMMFWYRQQPGQSLTLIATANQGSEATYESGFVIDKFPISRPNLTFSTLTVSNMSPEDSSIYLCSVGGAEAFFGQGTRLTVV.

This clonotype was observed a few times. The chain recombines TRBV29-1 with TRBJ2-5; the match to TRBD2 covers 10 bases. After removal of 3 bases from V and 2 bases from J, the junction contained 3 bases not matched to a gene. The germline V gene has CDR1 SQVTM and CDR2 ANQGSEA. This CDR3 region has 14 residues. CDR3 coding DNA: TGCAGCGTTGATGCTAGCGGGGGACAAGAGACCCAGTACTTC. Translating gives CSVDASGGQETQYF.

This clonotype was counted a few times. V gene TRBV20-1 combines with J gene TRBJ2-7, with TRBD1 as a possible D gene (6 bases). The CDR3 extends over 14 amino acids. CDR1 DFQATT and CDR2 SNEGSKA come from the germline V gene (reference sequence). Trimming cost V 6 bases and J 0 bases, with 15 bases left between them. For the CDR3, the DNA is TGCAGTGCCGGGGCAGGGGACCTCTCCTACGAGCAGTACTTC. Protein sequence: CSAGAGDLSYEQYF.

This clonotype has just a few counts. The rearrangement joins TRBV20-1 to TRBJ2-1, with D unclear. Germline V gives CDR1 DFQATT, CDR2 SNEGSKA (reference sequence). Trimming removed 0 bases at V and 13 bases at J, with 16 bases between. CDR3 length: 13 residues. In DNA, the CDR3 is TGCAGTGCTAGAGATTATGGTGGTCGCCATCAGTTCTTC. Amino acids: CSARDYGGRHQFF.

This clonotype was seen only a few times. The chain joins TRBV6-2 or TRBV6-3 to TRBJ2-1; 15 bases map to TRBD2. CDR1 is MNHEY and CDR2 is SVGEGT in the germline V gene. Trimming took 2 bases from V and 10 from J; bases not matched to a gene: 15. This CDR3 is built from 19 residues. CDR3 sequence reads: CASSYGTWGLAGGKGEQFF. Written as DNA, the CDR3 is TGTGCCAGCAGTTACGGAACCTGGGGACTAGCGGGAGGAAAGGGCGAGCAGTTCTTC.

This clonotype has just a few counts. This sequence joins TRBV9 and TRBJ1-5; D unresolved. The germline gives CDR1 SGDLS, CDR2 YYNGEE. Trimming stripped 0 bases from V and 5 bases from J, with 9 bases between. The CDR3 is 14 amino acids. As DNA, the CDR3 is TGTGCCAGCAGCGTAGCGGGGTTGGATCAGCCCCAGCATTTT. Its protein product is CASSVAGLDQPQHF.

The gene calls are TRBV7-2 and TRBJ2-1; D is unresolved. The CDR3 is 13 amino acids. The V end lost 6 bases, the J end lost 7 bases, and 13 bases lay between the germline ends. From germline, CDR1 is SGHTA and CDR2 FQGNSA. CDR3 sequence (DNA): TGTGCCAGCAGGGAGCCCGCTGGGAATGAGCAGTTCTTC. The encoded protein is CASREPAGNEQFF.

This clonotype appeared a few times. The chain's CDR3 is CASSPRVSGRANEQFF. The CDR3 nucleotides are TGTGCCAGCAGTCCCCGGGTTAGCGGGAGGGCCAATGAGCAGTTCTTC. This chain joins TRBV12-3 or TRBV12-4 and TRBJ2-1; 11 nucleotides align to TRBD2. With V trimmed by 5 bases and J by 6 bases, 9 bases remained unmatched. The CDR3 runs 16 residues.

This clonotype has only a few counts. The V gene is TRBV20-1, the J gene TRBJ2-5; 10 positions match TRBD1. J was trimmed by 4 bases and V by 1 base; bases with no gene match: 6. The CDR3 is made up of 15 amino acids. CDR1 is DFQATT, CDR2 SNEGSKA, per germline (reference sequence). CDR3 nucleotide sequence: TGCAGTGCTAGAGTATGGGGACAGGGGATAGAGACCCAGTACTTC. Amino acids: CSARVWGQGIETQYF.

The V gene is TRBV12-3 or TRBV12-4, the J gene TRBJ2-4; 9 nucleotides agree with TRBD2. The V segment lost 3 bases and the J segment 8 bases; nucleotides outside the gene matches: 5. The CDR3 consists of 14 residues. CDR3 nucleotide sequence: TGTGCCAGCAGTTTTAGCGGGAGAGGGGACATTCAGTACTTC. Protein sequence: CASSFSGRGDIQYF.

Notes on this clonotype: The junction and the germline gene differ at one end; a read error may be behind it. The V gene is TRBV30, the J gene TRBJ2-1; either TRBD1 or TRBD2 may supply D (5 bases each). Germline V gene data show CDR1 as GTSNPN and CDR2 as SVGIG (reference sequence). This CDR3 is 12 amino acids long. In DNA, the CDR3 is TGTGCCTTGGGACCACCTGGGAATGAGCAGTCCTTC. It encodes CALGPPGNEQSF.

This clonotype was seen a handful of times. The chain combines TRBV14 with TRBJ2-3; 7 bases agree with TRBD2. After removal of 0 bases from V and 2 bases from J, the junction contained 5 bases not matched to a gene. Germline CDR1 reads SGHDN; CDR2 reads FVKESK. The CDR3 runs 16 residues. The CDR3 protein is CASSQDGSGPTDTQYF. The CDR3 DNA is TGTGCCAGCAGCCAAGATGGTAGCGGGCCCACAGATACGCAGTATTTT.

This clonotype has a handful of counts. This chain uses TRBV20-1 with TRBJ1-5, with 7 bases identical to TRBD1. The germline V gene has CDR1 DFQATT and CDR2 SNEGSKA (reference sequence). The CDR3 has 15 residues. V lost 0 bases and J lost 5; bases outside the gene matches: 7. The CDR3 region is CSARDYKGADQPQHF. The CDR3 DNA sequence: TGCAGTGCTAGAGATTATAAGGGGGCTGATCAGCCCCAGCATTTT.

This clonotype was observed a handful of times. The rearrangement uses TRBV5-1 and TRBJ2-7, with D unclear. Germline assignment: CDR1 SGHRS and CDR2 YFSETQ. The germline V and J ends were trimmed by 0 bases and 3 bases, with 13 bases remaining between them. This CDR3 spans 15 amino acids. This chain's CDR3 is CASSLEPNLSYEQYF. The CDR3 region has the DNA TGCGCCAGCAGCTTGGAGCCGAACCTTAGCTACGAGCAGTACTTC. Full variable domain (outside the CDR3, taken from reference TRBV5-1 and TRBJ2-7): KAGVTQTPRYLIKTRGQQVTLSCSPISGHRSVSWYQQTPGQGLQFLFEYFSETQRNKGNFPGRFSGRQFSNSRSEMNVSTLELGDSALYLCASSLEPNLSYEQYFGPGTRLTVT.

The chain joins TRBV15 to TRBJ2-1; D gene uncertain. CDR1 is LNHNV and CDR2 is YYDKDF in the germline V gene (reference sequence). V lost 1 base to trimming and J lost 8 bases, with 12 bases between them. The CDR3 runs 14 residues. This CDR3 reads CATSRATPRDEQFF. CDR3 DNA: TGTGCCACCAGCAGAGCCACCCCCCGGGATGAGCAGTTCTTC. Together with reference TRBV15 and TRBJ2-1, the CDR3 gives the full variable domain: DAMVIQNPRYQVTQFGKPVTLSCSQTLNHNVMYWYQQKSSQAPKLLFHYYDKDFNNEADTPDNFQSRRPNTSFCFLDIRSPGLGDTAMYLCATSRATPRDEQFFGPGTRLTVL.